Listed below are T cell receptor beta chains from one sample, sequenced in a study of T cells after yellow fever vaccination. TCRdb re-derived calls from the 5' RACE reads in MiXCR, one entry per CDR3 protein. The sample consists of 250,000 or so distinct CDR3 sequences, about 7% of them appearing once. Sample: CD4+ T cells sorted from PBMCs, taken 15 days after the yellow fever booster vaccination. The receptor source for this set is a man younger than 45 who received the YFV17D yellow fever vaccine. Each CDR3 is given with its conserved first and last residue. A D gene is named only where the DNA matches it firmly. For some rows the clone size is stated as once, few or many, or as a class when expanded; others skip it.

>TRBV7-2|-|TRBJ1-1|few
TGTGCCAGCAGTCGAGGCGATGTAACTGAAGCTTTCTTT
CASSRGDVTEAFF
>TRBV5-1|-|TRBJ2-2|few
TGCGCCAGCAGCTTGGCCTGGACAGCCCTGACTGGGGAGCTGTTTTTT
CASSLAWTALTGELFF
>TRBV7-6|-|TRBJ2-3|-
TGTGCCAGCAGCTTAACGGTGTGGGATACGCAGTATTTT
CASSLTVWDTQYF
>TRBV10-3|TRBD2|TRBJ2-1|few
TGTGCCATCAGTGAGGGGGGGGCGGGAGGCACCCCCTACAATGAGCAGTTCTTC
CAISEGGAGGTPYNEQFF
>TRBV5-6|-|TRBJ2-3|few
TGTGCCAGCAGCTCCGTAGAGGTTGCAGATACGCAGTATTTT
CASSSVEVADTQYF
>TRBV18|-|TRBJ2-7|many
TGTGCCAGCTCACCACCGGTGGTGGGTTGGCAGTACTTC
CASSPPVVGWQYF
>TRBV19|-|TRBJ2-3|few
TGTGCCAGTAGCATGGGATACGGGAAGTCCGTACCAGATACGCAGTATTTT
CASSMGYGKSVPDTQYF
>TRBV10-3|TRBD1|TRBJ2-7|many
TGTGCCATCAGTGAGTTCGGGACAGGGGCCTACGAGCAGTACTTC
CAISEFGTGAYEQYF
>TRBV7-8|TRBD2|TRBJ2-1|few
TGTGCCAGCAGCTTAGTGTCTAGCGGGTCCCCGCGGGAGTTCTTC
CASSLVSSGSPREFF
>TRBV6-5|-|TRBJ1-5|few
TGTGCCAGCAGCTATGGACCGCCTGGAAGCAATCAGCCCCAGCATTTT
CASSYGPPGSNQPQHF
>TRBV2|-|TRBJ2-7|-
TGTGCCAGCATAGCGGAGATAAGCTCCTACGAGCAGTACTTC
CASIAEISSYEQYF
>TRBV20-1|-|TRBJ2-3|-
TGCAGTGCTAGGAGGAGCGCAGGGGGGTTCGGGGATACGCTGTATTTT
CSARRSAGGFGDTLYF
>TRBV20-1|TRBD2|TRBJ2-3|few
TGCAGTGCTAGGACTAGCAGGGTGACAGATACGCAGTATTTT
CSARTSRVTDTQYF
>TRBV18|-|TRBJ2-3|-
TGTGCCAGCTCACCACGGCCCTCCCCTAGCACAGATACGCAGTATTTT
CASSPRPSPSTDTQYF
>TRBV19|-|TRBJ2-2|-
TGTGCCAGCCGCGAGCCGGGCGGACGACGAAAGTACACCGGGGAGCTGTTTTTT
CASREPGGRRKYTGELFF
>TRBV19|TRBD2|TRBJ2-3|many
TGTGCCAGTAGCCAGACTAGCGGGAGTAGTGCAGATACGCAGTATTTT
CASSQTSGSSADTQYF
>TRBV9|-|TRBJ1-1|few
TGTGCCAGCAGCGTTTCGACAGGCCTTAACACTGAAGCTTTCTTT
CASSVSTGLNTEAFF
>TRBV14|-|TRBJ1-4|few
TGTGCCAGCTCAGACAGGAGAAATGAAAAACTGTTTTTT
CASSDRRNEKLFF
>TRBV2|-|TRBJ1-1|few
TGTGCCAGCAGTGAAGTCCAAGGAGCTTTCTTT
CASSEVQGAFF
>TRBV6-5|-|TRBJ2-7|many
TGTGCCAGCAGTTACTCGGCGTATCGGAGCTCCTACGAGCAGTACTTC
CASSYSAYRSSYEQYF
>TRBV5-5|-|TRBJ1-5|-
TGTGCCAGCAGCGGGACGGGGACACCCAATCGTAGCAATCAGCCCCAGCATTTT
CASSGTGTPNRSNQPQHF
>TRBV12-5|TRBD1|TRBJ2-2|few
TGTGCTAGTGGTTTGGGACAGGGAAACACCGGGGAGCTGTTTTTT
CASGLGQGNTGELFF
>TRBV6-2/TRBV6-3|TRBD2|TRBJ2-2|-
TGTGCCAGCAGTTACCTAGCGGAAAACACCGGGGAGCTGTTTTTT
CASSYLAENTGELFF
>TRBV12-3/TRBV12-4|-|TRBJ2-5|-
TGTACCAGCAGTTCACAAGAGACCCAGTACTTC
CTSSSQETQYF
>TRBV7-2|-|TRBJ2-1|-
TGTGCCAGCACCACGAATGGCAATGAGCAGTTCTTC
CASTTNGNEQFF
>TRBV7-2|-|TRBJ1-6|few
TGTGCCAGCAGCTTAGTAGCTGGGGGCGACAATAATTCACCCCTCCACTTT
CASSLVAGGDNNSPLHF
>TRBV28|TRBD1|TRBJ2-7|-
TGTGCCAGCAGTCTATTACCCGGGACAGGGACCTACGAGCAGTACTTC
CASSLLPGTGTYEQYF
>TRBV5-5|-|TRBJ1-4|-
TGTGCCAGCAGCTTGATCCGGGACCGCGGGGAAAAACTGTTTTTT
CASSLIRDRGEKLFF
>TRBV7-2|-|TRBJ2-4|few
TGTGCCAGCAGCTTCTCTATGGGGGGGCCGGGCAAAAACATTCAGTACTTC
CASSFSMGGPGKNIQYF
>TRBV6-5|-|TRBJ1-4|-
TGTGCCAGCAGTTATGACAAGAAACTGTTTTTT
CASSYDKKLFF
>TRBV12-3/TRBV12-4|-|TRBJ2-5|many
TGTGCCAGCCAGAGAGGAAAAGAGACCCAGTACTTC
CASQRGKETQYF
>TRBV24-1|-|TRBJ2-5|many
TGTGCCACCAGTGATTTGCGGGGGACGGATCTGCAAGAGACCCAGTACTTC
CATSDLRGTDLQETQYF
>TRBV20-1|-|TRBJ2-7|many
TGCAGTGCTAGGAGGGGGCGGGAGAACGAGCAGTACTTC
CSARRGRENEQYF
>TRBV6-5|-|TRBJ1-6|few
TGTGCCAGCACCAGGACGGTCAATTCACCCCTCCACTTT
CASTRTVNSPLHF
>TRBV6-6|TRBD1|TRBJ2-5|-
TGTGCCAGTGAGGACAGGACAGAGACCCAGTACTTC
CASEDRTETQYF
>TRBV10-3|-|TRBJ1-2|few
TGTGCCATCAGTGCTGGGGGGGCGGGCTATGGCTACACCTTC
CAISAGGAGYGYTF
>TRBV20-1|-|TRBJ2-1|few
TGCAGTGCTTTTTGGGCGGGAACCTACAATGAGCAGTTCTTC
CSAFWAGTYNEQFF
>TRBV4-3|TRBD1|TRBJ1-2|few
TGCGCCAGCAGCCAAGATCCCGGACAGGGGGTTGGCTACACCTTC
CASSQDPGQGVGYTF
>TRBV20-1|TRBD2|TRBJ2-3|few
TGCAGTGCTGAGGCTCCCCCGGCTAGCGGATTCACAGATACGCAGTATTTT
CSAEAPPASGFTDTQYF
>TRBV20-1|-|TRBJ2-1|many
TGCAGTGCTAGAGATTCCCCTGACAATGAGCAGTTCTTC
CSARDSPDNEQFF
>TRBV20-1|-|TRBJ2-2|-
TGCAGTGCTAGAGAGTTTGCGTGGAACACCGGGGAGCTGTTTTTT
CSAREFAWNTGELFF
>TRBV30|TRBD1|TRBJ2-1|few
TGTGCCTGGAGTGTACAGGACAGGGCCTACAATGAGCAGTTCTTC
CAWSVQDRAYNEQFF
>TRBV20-1|TRBD2|TRBJ2-7|many
TGCAGTGCTAGTTTCCCTAGCGGTTCCTACGAGCAGTACTTC
CSASFPSGSYEQYF
>TRBV5-1|TRBD1|TRBJ2-7|many
TGCGCCAGCAGCAAACAGGGGGCGAGCTACGAGCAGTACTTC
CASSKQGASYEQYF
>TRBV6-6|-|TRBJ1-6|-
TGTGCCAGCATCTTAGGTGACGCTTCACCCCTCCACTTT
CASILGDASPLHF
>TRBV7-2|-|TRBJ2-5|many
TGTGCCAGCAGCGCCTCTACAGGGCAAGAGACCCAGTACTTC
CASSASTGQETQYF
>TRBV6-1|-|TRBJ2-7|few
TGTGCCAGCAAAAGGGACCGCCACTACGAGCAGTACTTC
CASKRDRHYEQYF
>TRBV6-2/TRBV6-3|-|TRBJ1-2|many
TGTGCCAGCAGTTCCGGGACCGGGATCTTCGGCTATGGCTACACCTTC
CASSSGTGIFGYGYTF